This T cell receptor (beta chain) was sequenced during a study of response to subunit inactivated influenza vaccine. This clonotype was recorded many times. TCRdb re-analysed the RT-PCR reads in MiXCR, keeping a single row per CDR3 protein. The table records 500,000 to 550,000 distinct CDR3 sequences, around 21% of them present only once. The trim removed 4 bases at V and 0 bases at J, leaving 6 bases unmatched. The CDR3 spans 16 residues. Germline V CDR1 and CDR2: MNHNS, SASEGT. These data were likewise used in another study, on T cells expressing NK-cell markers. As that report states: cDNA encoding TCR beta was synthesized via 5'RACE template switching incorporating UMIs. Sorted CD3+CD56+NKG2C+, CD3+CD56+NKG2C- and CD3+CD56-NKG2C+ T cells provided the TCR beta repertoires. Several experiments employed an anti-gamma-delta TCR antibody to confine sorting to alpha-beta TCR T cells. The CD3+CD56-NKG2C+ fraction was also led by these clonotypes in a few donors. HCMV specificity of the expanded NKG2C+ T cell clones stayed unclear.

This TCR was sampled from a man aged 45-65 years who received an inactivated influenza vaccine. The sample consisted of CD4+ T cells sorted from PBMCs, taken approximately 13 days after vaccination. The genes are TRBV6-1 and TRBJ2-7; 10 nucleotides match TRBD1. The CDR3 spells CASSVGGTGASYEQYF. The CDR3, as DNA: TGTGCCAGCAGTGTAGGCGGGACAGGGGCCTCCTACGAGCAGTACTTC.